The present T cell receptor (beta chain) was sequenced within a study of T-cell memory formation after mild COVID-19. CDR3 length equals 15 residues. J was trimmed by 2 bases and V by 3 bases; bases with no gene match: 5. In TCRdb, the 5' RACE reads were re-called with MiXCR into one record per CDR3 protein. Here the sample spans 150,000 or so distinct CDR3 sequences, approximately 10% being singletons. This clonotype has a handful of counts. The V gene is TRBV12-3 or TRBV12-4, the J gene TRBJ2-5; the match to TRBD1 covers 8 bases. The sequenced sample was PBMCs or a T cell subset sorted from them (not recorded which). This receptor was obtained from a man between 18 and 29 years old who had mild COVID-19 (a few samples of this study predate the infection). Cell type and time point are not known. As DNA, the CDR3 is TGTGCCAGCAGTTTTGACAGGGGAGATCAAGAGACCCAGTACTTC. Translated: CASSFDRGDQETQYF.